Each of the 13 T cell receptor beta chains below was sequenced from the same sample in a study of blood T cell repertoires in COVID-19. The table came from immunoSEQ multiplex PCR; TCRdb's copy has only in-frame clones and leaves some out. The top ten hold roughly 2% of the sample, which has 60,000 to 75,000 clones, 75% to 90% seen once. Sequencing used peripheral blood. The receptors stem from a man younger than 45 with acute or convalescent COVID-19.

The chain recombines TRBV25-1 with TRBJ1-3, with D hard to call. V gave up 2 bases and J gave up 3 bases, with 11 bases separating them. The CDR3 has 15 residues. From germline, CDR1 is MGHDK and CDR2 SYGVNS. CDR3 loop: CASSEKISFGNTIYF. The CDR3 nucleotides are TGTGCCAGCAGTGAAAAAATAAGCTTTGGAAACACCATATATTTT.

The J gene is TRBJ2-4, the V gene TRBV3-1 (or the pseudogene TRBV3-2); D is possibly TRBD1 (6 bases). CDR3 length: 15 amino acids. V was shortened by 1 base and J by 9 bases, with 16 bases between the two germline ends. Germline CDR1 is LGHDT and CDR2 is YNNKEL (reference sequence). CDR3 protein: CASSQGGGFPIIQYF. DNA of the CDR3: TGTGCCAGCAGCCAAGGAGGGGGATTCCCAATCATTCAGTACTTC.

The chain links TRBV5-4 to TRBJ1-5; D gene unclear. Germline V lookup: CDR1 SGHNT, CDR2 YYREEE (reference sequence). The CDR3 is made up of 16 amino acids. V was shortened by 3 bases and J by 6 bases, with 19 bases between the two germline ends. The CDR3 is CASSYYSGSGTQPQHF. Here the CDR3 DNA reads TGTGCCAGCAGCTACTACTCTGGATCGGGAACTCAGCCCCAGCATTTT.

The V gene is TRBV19, the J gene TRBJ1-5; D might be TRBD1 (6 bases). V was trimmed by 2 bases and J by 7 bases, leaving 9 bases between them. The germline V gene encodes CDR1 LNHDA and CDR2 SQIVND (reference sequence). The CDR3 covers 13 residues. The CDR3 here is CASSINRAQPQHF. The CDR3 DNA reads as TGTGCCAGTAGTATAAACAGGGCGCAGCCCCAGCATTTT.

V gene TRBV19 combines with J gene TRBJ2-2, with no clear D. V was trimmed by 5 bases and J by 1 base, leaving 11 bases between them. The CDR3 length is 15 residues. Germline values: CDR1 LNHDA, CDR2 SQIVND (reference sequence). The DNA for the CDR3 is TGTGCCAGTAGTCCCGCCCAGGAGAACACCGGGGAGCTGTTTTTT. Its translation: CASSPAQENTGELFF.

The rearrangement joins TRBV2 to TRBJ1-1, with 8 bases that match TRBD1. Germline V gives CDR1 SNHLY, CDR2 FYNNEI. Losses at the gene ends were 8 bases for V and 6 bases for J; bases not matched to a gene: 17. CDR3 length: 16 residues. CDR3 sequence: CASPKGDRGLKAEAFF. CDR3 DNA: TGTGCCAGCCCAAAGGGCGACAGGGGTTTAAAGGCTGAAGCTTTCTTT.

This chain uses TRBV5-6 with TRBJ2-2; TRBD1 aligns across 9 bases. The germline V gene encodes CDR1 SGHDT and CDR2 YYEEEE. Trimming at V came to 5 bases and at J to 1 base, leaving 3 bases not matched to a gene. The CDR3 loop spans 15 amino acids. In DNA, the CDR3 is TGTGCCAGCAGTCGGGGACAGGGGAACACCGGGGAGCTGTTTTTT. This codes for CASSRGQGNTGELFF.

The rearrangement joins TRBV5-4 to TRBJ2-1; 9 bases agree with TRBD2. Germline-derived CDR1 and CDR2 are SGHNT and YYREEE (reference sequence). The trim removed 4 bases at V and 2 bases at J, leaving 7 bases unmatched. This CDR3 has 16 amino acids. The DNA for the CDR3 is TGTGCCAGCAGCGGGGTATTAGCGGGAGCCTACAATGAGCAGTTCTTC. Amino acids: CASSGVLAGAYNEQFF.

The V call is TRBV7-9, the J call TRBJ2-1; 8 bases are shared with TRBD1. This CDR3 region has 14 residues. With V trimmed by 6 bases and J by 8 bases, 9 bases remained unmatched. Looked up from germline, CDR1 is SEHNR and CDR2 is FQNEAQ (reference sequence). CDR3 sequence reads: CASRRTGSRDEQFF. The DNA of the CDR3 is TGTGCCAGCAGAAGGACAGGGAGTCGGGATGAGCAGTTCTTC.

The chain links TRBV5-4 to TRBJ2-1; D might be TRBD2 (6 bases). The germline V and J ends were trimmed by 7 bases and 6 bases, with 11 bases remaining between them. CDR1 SGHNT and CDR2 YYREEE come from the germline V gene (reference sequence). This CDR3 contains 12 residues. This chain's CDR3 is CASVTSSNEQFF. In DNA, the CDR3 is TGTGCCAGCGTCACTAGCTCCAATGAGCAGTTCTTC.

The CDR3 DNA sequence: TGCAGCGTTGACACGGGAGGGCATCTGGGCGGGGAGCTGTTTTTT. Its translation is CSVDTGGHLGGELFF. The chain employs TRBV29-1 and TRBJ2-2; 8 nucleotides agree with TRBD2. The CDR3 runs 15 residues. V was pared by 3 bases and J by 7 bases, with 10 bases of the junction left unmatched. Germline-derived CDR1 and CDR2 are SQVTM and ANQGSEA.

This chain links TRBV24-1 with TRBJ1-5, with 8 nucleotides matching TRBD1. The CDR3 totals 15 residues. CDR1 KGHDR and CDR2 SFDVKD come from the germline V gene. Trimming at V came to 9 bases and at J to 1 base, leaving 7 bases not matched to a gene. CDR3 loop: CATHPGQASNQPQHF. CDR3 coding DNA: TGTGCCACCCACCCGGGACAGGCGAGCAATCAGCCCCAGCATTTT.

As DNA, the CDR3 is TGTGCCAGCAGCACCCGGGACAGGAGAACGGATGGCTACACCTTC. Translated: CASSTRDRRTDGYTF. The rearrangement joins TRBV7-8 to TRBJ1-2; 8 bases line up with TRBD1. This CDR3 has 15 amino acids. The V and J ends lost 5 bases and 6 bases, in that order; junction bases with no gene match: 11. Germline CDR1 is SGHVS and CDR2 is FQNEAQ.